The entry below describes one TCR beta chain. Antigen specificity is unknown. This specimen belongs to a study of T cell clusters in autoimmune cytopenias. Study-wide results and limits: Active autoimmune hepatitis patients had about 3-fold fewer exclusive TRB clusters than healthy donors.

Germline CDR1 is SGHDN and CDR2 is FVKESK. This CDR3 comprises 15 residues. TRB amplification used 250 ng of peripheral blood genomic DNA. Multiplex touch-down PCR amplified TRB using TRB-A and TRB-B pools in one tube. From the multiplex PCR reads, TCRdb lists one entry per CDR3 protein and no DNA. Reported are a few thousand distinct CDR3 sequences; the ten largest clones contain less than 75%. The same data also went into a second study, on T cell repertoires in aging, cancer and after chemotherapy.

Sequenced: peripheral blood. This rearrangement joins TRBV14 to TRBJ1-4; with no DNA, the TCRdb D assignment of TRBD1 cannot be verified. The TCR comes from a human donor in good health. The CDR3 loop reads CASSPRQGIDEKLFF. Combining the CDR3 with reference TRBV14 and TRBJ1-4 gives the whole variable domain EAGVTQFPSHSVIEKGQTVTLRCDPISGHDNLYWYRRVMGKEIKFLLHFVKESKQDESGMPNNRFLAERTGGTYSTLKVQPAELEDSGVYFCASSPRQGIDEKLFFGSGTQLSVL.